The 9 T cell receptor beta chains in this list originate from one sample, sequenced in a study of blood T cell repertoires in COVID-19. Clones were read by immunoSEQ multiplex PCR, and TCRdb kept only the in-frame ones, dropping some. Here the sample spans 150,000 to 200,000 clones, approximately 79% being singletons. The sample consisted of peripheral blood. Source of these receptors: a woman in her 70s with acute or convalescent COVID-19.

The V call is TRBV11-3, the J call TRBJ2-1; 7 bases are a match to TRBD1. Germline V gene sequence: CDR1 SGHNT, CDR2 YENEEA. This CDR3 comprises 14 residues. Trimming removed 6 bases from V and 9 bases from J; junction bases left unmatched: 11. DNA of the CDR3: TGTGCCAGCAGTGCAGGACAGGTAACGGGTGAGCAGTTCTTC. Translated: CASSAGQVTGEQFF.

The rearrangement joins TRBV5-4 to TRBJ2-7; D remains ambiguous. The V gene's germline CDR1 is SGHNT and CDR2 YYREEE (reference sequence). This CDR3 contains 13 residues. V was cut by 5 bases and J by 4 bases, with 13 bases left in between. CDR3 residues: CASRPYSDYEQYF. In nucleotides, the CDR3 is TGTGCCAGCAGACCCTACTCCGATTACGAGCAGTACTTC.

V usage is TRBV30 and J usage is TRBJ1-5, with a tentative D call TRBD1 (5 bases). The germline V gene has CDR1 GTSNPN and CDR2 SVGIG (reference sequence). Trimming pared 5 bases from V and 3 bases from J, leaving 11 bases between. The CDR3 is 13 amino acids. The CDR3 loop reads CAWGPGDNQPQHF. The CDR3 nucleotides read TGTGCCTGGGGCCCGGGGGACAATCAGCCCCAGCATTTT.

The chain is built from TRBV7-3 and TRBJ2-1; 8 bases are a match to TRBD2. Germline V lookup: CDR1 SGHTA, CDR2 FQGTGA. CDR3 length: 15 residues. V lost 6 bases to trimming and J lost 1 base; unmatched junction nucleotides: 5. CDR3 protein: CASSLGLVSYNEQFF. CDR3 nucleotide sequence: TGTGCCAGCAGTTTGGGACTAGTTTCCTACAATGAGCAGTTCTTC.

V and J are TRBV7-3 and TRBJ2-1; D is perhaps TRBD1 (6 bases). V was shortened by 4 bases and J by 7 bases, with 8 bases between the two germline ends. The CDR3 contains 12 residues. Germline loops: CDR1 SGHTA, CDR2 FQGTGA. The CDR3 here is CASSSGENEQFF. Here the CDR3 DNA reads TGTGCCAGCAGCTCAGGGGAAAATGAGCAGTTCTTC.

The chain carries TRBV7-2 and TRBJ2-7; TRBD1 might be the D (6 bases). Looked up from germline, CDR1 is SGHTA and CDR2 is FQGNSA. This CDR3 is 14 amino acids long. V was shortened by 5 bases and J by 3 bases, with 14 bases between the two germline ends. The CDR3 DNA reads TGTGCCAGCAGCCCATCGACAGGAGTCTACGAGCAGTACTTC. It is translated as CASSPSTGVYEQYF.

This chain connects TRBV29-1 to TRBJ2-1, with 14 bases matching TRBD2. This CDR3 has 14 amino acids. Germline assignment: CDR1 SQVTM and CDR2 ANQGSEA. The trim removed 6 bases at V and 4 bases at J, leaving 2 bases unmatched. CDR3 DNA: TGCAGCGTAAGACTAGCGGGAGGGTACAATGAGCAGTTCTTC. This codes for CSVRLAGGYNEQFF.

The V gene is TRBV27, the J gene TRBJ1-2; D not certain. Trimming pared 6 bases from V and 7 bases from J, leaving 12 bases between. The CDR3 totals 12 residues. Germline V gene sequence: CDR1 MNHEY, CDR2 SMNVEV (reference sequence). Written as DNA, the CDR3 is TGTGCCAGCAGGACTCCGGGGAGTGGCTACACCTTC. Protein product: CASRTPGSGYTF.

The chain combines TRBV7-2 with TRBJ1-4; D may be TRBD1 (5 bases). V lost 5 bases and J 5 bases, leaving 15 bases between the germline ends. This CDR3 region has 15 residues. The V gene's germline CDR1 is SGHTA and CDR2 FQGNSA. CDR3 sequence (DNA): TGTGCCAGCAGCACGAACGGGGCGGGGAATGAAAAACTGTTTTTT. Protein sequence: CASSTNGAGNEKLFF.